This entry features one T cell receptor (beta chain) sequence. The specificity of this receptor is unknown. The sample holds no much larger clone one base away, and base qualities are not on file. This record comes from a study of T-cell reconstitution after alpha-beta-depleted transplantation in children (dated by TCRdb to the mid-2010s). About the study as a whole: T-cell immune reconstitution after TCRalphabeta/CD19-depleted allogeneic hematopoietic cell transplantation in children was quantitatively tracked in the study by means of TCR repertoire profiling.

The meaning of the sample's treatment or condition label: allogeneic hematopoietic cell transplantation with graft depleted of TCRalphabeta T cells and CD19 B cells. The children who served as transplant recipients had been given grafts of TCRalphabeta/CD19-depleted allogeneic hematopoietic cells. On the study overall, not on this receptor specifically: The apparently early alphabetaT-cell count recovery about two months after transplant was reportedly dependent on only several hundred rapidly expanded clones derived from non-depleted graft cells. Over subsequent months, a decline in hyperexpanded clone frequencies was noted, and after one year, T-cell counts and TCRbeta diversity were mostly ascribed to newly produced T cells. The high TCRbeta diversity at day 60 in some patients was ascribed to recipient T cells and intrathymic progenitors that had survived conditioning.

Library preparation was by PCR. The sample was run on an Illumina HiSeq 2500. TCR library preparation used molecular barcoding, with unique molecular identifiers applied to normalize quantification of the TCRbeta repertoire. The public reads were reanalyzed by TCRdb: fastp trimming at Q25, MiXCR alignment, in-frame beta chains only. Merged by CDR3 protein, the rows form single entries marked with the most common genes and DNA. Present in this sample are about 980,000 distinct CDR3 sequences, around 30% of which were seen just once. About 28% of the sample belongs to the ten largest clones. V and J are truncated by 2 bases and 7 bases respectively, leaving an intervening sequence of 10 bases. Counted from cysteine to phenylalanine, this CDR3 has 13 amino acids. The only DNA kept is the CDR3, 39 bases in frame from the first base.

The material was PBMCs, mostly from graft donor cells, obtained 360 days after TCRalphabeta/CD19-depleted stem cell transplant. The chain was built from TRBV12-3 or TRBV12-4 and TRBJ2-3; the D gene cannot be resolved reliably. This receptor was taken from a boy younger than two who had a stem cell transplant for SCID, so the T cells may come from the graft donor. The CDR3 region reads CASSLIPTHTQYF. Read as DNA, the sequence is TGTGCCAGCAGTTTAATTCCCACCCATACGCAGTATTTT.